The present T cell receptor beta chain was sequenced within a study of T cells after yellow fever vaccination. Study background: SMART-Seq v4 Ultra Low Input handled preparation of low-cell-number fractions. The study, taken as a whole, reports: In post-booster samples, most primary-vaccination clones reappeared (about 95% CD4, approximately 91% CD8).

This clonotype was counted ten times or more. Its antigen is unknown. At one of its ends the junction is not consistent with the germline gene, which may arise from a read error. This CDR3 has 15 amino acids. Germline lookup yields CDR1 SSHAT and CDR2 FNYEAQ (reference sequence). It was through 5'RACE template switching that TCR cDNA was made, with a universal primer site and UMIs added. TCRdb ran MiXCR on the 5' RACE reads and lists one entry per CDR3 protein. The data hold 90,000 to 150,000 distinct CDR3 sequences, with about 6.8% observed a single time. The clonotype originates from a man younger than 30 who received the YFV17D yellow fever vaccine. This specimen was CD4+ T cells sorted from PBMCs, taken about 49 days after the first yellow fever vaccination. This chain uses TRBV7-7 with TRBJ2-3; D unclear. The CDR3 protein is CASSPTLSQADTQYF. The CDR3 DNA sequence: TGTGCTAGCAGTCCAACCCTTAGCCAGGCAGATACGCAGTATTTT.